Presented here are 30 T cell receptor beta chains from one specimen sequenced in a study of blood T cell repertoires in COVID-19. TCRdb keeps only in-frame clones here, not all; method: immunoSEQ multiplex PCR. This sample has about 70,000 clones; about four fifths occur once, and the top ten carry 15% to 20%. The material sequenced was peripheral blood. These TCRs come from a man between 65 and 79 years old who had recovered from COVID-19.

This sequence joins TRBV28 and TRBJ1-1, with D tentatively TRBD1 (6 bases). V dropped 5 bases and J dropped 3 bases, with 13 bases sitting between them. This CDR3 contains 14 residues. Germline V gene lookup returns CDR1 MDHEN and CDR2 SYDVKM. This chain's CDR3 is CASSRYKGDTEAFF. CDR3 in DNA: TGTGCCAGCAGTCGGTACAAGGGGGACACTGAAGCTTTCTTT.

This clone was observed once. J is TRBJ2-7 and V is TRBV7-2; 11 bases fit TRBD2. The CDR3 sequence is 14 residues long. The germline V gene encodes CDR1 SGHTA and CDR2 FQGNSA. Trimming at V came to 5 bases and at J to 3 bases, leaving 3 bases not matched to a gene. CDR3 in DNA: TGTGCCAGCAGCGAAGGGACTAGCGGCTACGAGCAGTACTTC. Translated, it gives CASSEGTSGYEQYF.

The V call is TRBV6-5, the J call TRBJ1-3, with D unresolved. Trimming pared 5 bases from V and 0 bases from J, leaving 11 bases between. The CDR3 consists of 15 residues. The germline V gene encodes CDR1 MNHEY and CDR2 SVGAGI. DNA of the CDR3: TGTGCCAGCAGTCCTACGGGGAACTCTGGAAACACCATATATTTT. Translating it yields CASSPTGNSGNTIYF.

V usage is TRBV30 and J usage is TRBJ2-7; TRBD1 agrees at 7 bases. V was pared by 2 bases and J by 7 bases, with 20 bases of the junction left unmatched. Germline V gene sequence: CDR1 GTSNPN, CDR2 SVGIG (reference sequence). The length of the CDR3 is 17 residues. The CDR3 region has the DNA TGTGCCTGGAGTCCAGGAACGCGCGACAGGGTGATGCGGGAGCAGTACTTC. This codes for CAWSPGTRDRVMREQYF.

The gene calls are TRBV5-1 and TRBJ2-3; 10 bases are a match to TRBD2. This CDR3 region has 19 residues. With 2 bases clipped from V and 0 bases from J, the junction kept 12 bases outside the gene matches. Germline CDR1 and CDR2: SGHRS and YFSETQ. The CDR3 DNA reads TGCGCCAGCAGCTTCGCCGGGACTAGCGATTTCTCTAGCACAGATACGCAGTATTTT. It translates to CASSFAGTSDFSSTDTQYF.

The chain joins TRBV5-1 to TRBJ1-6, with D possibly TRBD1 on 5 matching bases. Looked up from germline, CDR1 is SGHRS and CDR2 is YFSETQ. The CDR3 spans 18 residues. V was pared by 0 bases and J by 0 bases, with 13 bases between. The CDR3 loop is CASSLVRDGSSYNSPLHF. Here the CDR3 DNA reads TGCGCCAGCAGCTTGGTGAGGGACGGGAGCTCCTATAATTCACCCCTCCACTTT.

V is TRBV9 and J is TRBJ1-5; tentatively, D is TRBD1 (5 bases). Germline loops: CDR1 SGDLS, CDR2 YYNGEE. The length of the CDR3 is 16 residues. With 0 bases removed from V and 9 bases from J, the gap between germline ends came to 19 bases. The CDR3 spells CASSVGGNPAGGPQHF. The CDR3 DNA is TGTGCCAGCAGCGTAGGGGGAAACCCGGCGGGGGGGCCCCAGCATTTT.

This clone was detected once. This chain uses TRBV19 with TRBJ1-5, with 8 bases fitting TRBD1. Trimming at V came to 4 bases and at J to 7 bases, leaving 12 bases not matched to a gene. The CDR3 runs to 16 residues. Germline assignment: CDR1 LNHDA and CDR2 SQIVND (reference sequence). CDR3 nucleotides: TGTGCCAGTAGTAACCCGACAGGGGTCGTAGGCCAGCCCCAGCATTTT. As protein: CASSNPTGVVGQPQHF.

The genes are TRBV5-1 and TRBJ2-3; weak D call: TRBD1 (6 bases). Trimming took 5 bases from V and 6 from J, leaving 13 bases between them. CDR1 and CDR2 (germline): SGHRS, YFSETQ. The CDR3 length is 13 residues. The DNA for the CDR3 is TGCGCCAGCAGTCGACAGGTAACGGATACGCAGTATTTT. The encoded protein is CASSRQVTDTQYF. The variable domain in full, with the rest retrieved from reference TRBV5-1 and TRBJ2-3, is KAGVTQTPRYLIKTRGQQVTLSCSPISGHRSVSWYQQTPGQGLQFLFEYFSETQRNKGNFPGRFSGRQFSNSRSEMNVSTLELGDSALYLCASSRQVTDTQYFGPGTRLTVL.

The rearrangement links TRBV3-1 (or the pseudogene TRBV3-2) to TRBJ1-2; 11 bases map to TRBD1. After removal of 3 bases from V and 7 bases from J, the junction contained 1 base not matched to a gene. The germline V gene has CDR1 LGHDT and CDR2 YNNKEL (reference sequence). This CDR3 has 13 amino acids. CDR3 loop: CASSQGTGGGYTF. The CDR3 DNA follows: TGTGCCAGCAGCCAGGGGACAGGGGGTGGCTACACCTTC.

CDR3 DNA: TGCGCCAGCAGCTTTACAGAATACAATGAGCAGTTCTTC. Translating gives CASSFTEYNEQFF. The rearrangement joins TRBV5-1 to TRBJ2-1, with D uncertain. Per the germline V gene, CDR1 is SGHRS and CDR2 is YFSETQ. CDR3 length: 13 amino acids. V was trimmed by 2 bases and J by 4 bases, leaving 7 bases between them.

This sequence joins TRBV6-5 and TRBJ1-6, with 8 bases fitting TRBD1. The CDR3 loop spans 15 amino acids. Germline CDR1 reads MNHEY; CDR2 reads SVGAGI. The trim removed 8 bases at V and 5 bases at J, leaving 8 bases unmatched. The CDR3 region has the DNA TGTGCCAGCCGGAGCAGGGGGCGCGATAATTCACCCCTCCACTTT. Its translation is CASRSRGRDNSPLHF.

The chain combines TRBV27 with TRBJ1-2; weak D call: TRBD1 (6 bases). The V end lost 2 bases, the J end lost 3 bases, and 13 bases lay between the germline ends. CDR1 and CDR2 (germline): MNHEY, SMNVEV (reference sequence). The CDR3 runs 15 residues. The CDR3 DNA reads as TGTGCCAGCAGTTTAAGGGGGGGCTTCTACTATGGCTACACCTTC. It translates to CASSLRGGFYYGYTF.

The chain recombines TRBV4-3 with TRBJ2-3; maybe TRBD1 (6 bases). V shed 4 bases and J shed 7 bases, with 15 bases lying between them. The CDR3 is made up of 14 amino acids. In germline, CDR1 is LGHNA, CDR2 YSLEER. CDR3 loop: CASSPDSGVNTQYF. For the CDR3, the DNA is TGCGCCAGCAGCCCGGATTCAGGGGTAAATACGCAGTATTTT.

The gene calls are TRBV11-2 and TRBJ1-1, with D hard to call. Germline V gene sequence: CDR1 SGHAT, CDR2 FQNNGV. This CDR3 has 13 amino acids. The V end was cut by 1 base, the J end by 5 bases, with 8 bases between. In DNA, the CDR3 is TGTGCCAGCAGCTTAGTTCGCGGGACTGAAGCTTTCTTT. It yields the protein CASSLVRGTEAFF.

This chain joins TRBV21-1 and TRBJ2-3; TRBD2, the D gene given by the table, was not confirmed from the DNA. TRBV21-1 is marked as a pseudogene. CDR3 length: 17 residues. Here the CDR3 DNA reads TGTGCCAGCAGCAAAGGGGAGGGGGGGCAGGACACAGATACGCAGTATTTT. As protein: CASSKGEGGQDTDTQYF.

CDR3 protein: CAWTGTTAGELFF. CDR3 coding DNA: TGTGCCTGGACCGGGACTACGGCCGGGGAGCTGTTTTTT. This chain uses TRBV30 with TRBJ2-2, with 7 nucleotides matching TRBD2. The germline gives CDR1 GTSNPN, CDR2 SVGIG (reference sequence). Trimming removed 4 bases from V and 6 bases from J; junction bases left unmatched: 5. The CDR3 has 13 amino acids.

To note about this clone: A much larger clone sits a single nucleotide away, making a read error possible. Other DNA sequences of this sample code for an identical CDR3. The J gene is TRBJ2-2, the V gene TRBV11-2; a weak D match, TRBD1 (6 bases). CDR3 size: 14 residues. Germline V gene sequence: CDR1 SGHAT, CDR2 FQNNGV. Trimming left V 5 bases short and J 6 bases short, with 13 bases between. CDR3 sequence reads: CASSLTGRAGELFF. CDR3 bases: TGTGCCAGCAGCCTAACAGGGCGAGCCGGGGAGCTGTTTTTT.

This rearrangement joins TRBV7-2 to TRBJ2-2, with a possible D match to TRBD1 (6 bases). Deletions cut 2 bases from V and 4 bases from J, with 11 bases between. Germline V lookup: CDR1 SGHTA, CDR2 FQGNSA. The CDR3 covers 15 residues. The CDR3 nucleotides are TGTGCCAGCAGCTTACAGGGGCCGAGCACCGGGGAGCTGTTTTTT. This translates into CASSLQGPSTGELFF.

V gene TRBV6-5 combines with J gene TRBJ1-2, with 10 bases identical to TRBD1. Losses at the gene ends were 0 bases for V and 9 bases for J; bases not matched to a gene: 10. CDR1 and CDR2 (germline): MNHEY, SVGAGI. CDR3 length: 16 residues. The DNA of the CDR3 is TGTGCCAGCAGTTACTCGACAGGGGGCCCCGGGGGAAGCTACACCTTC. It codes for CASSYSTGGPGGSYTF.

The chain couples TRBV29-1 to TRBJ2-1; D is unresolved. Trimming pared 4 bases from V and 7 bases from J, leaving 8 bases between. The germline V gene encodes CDR1 SQVTM and CDR2 ANQGSEA. This CDR3 is 11 amino acids long. The CDR3 protein is CSVARVNEQFF. The CDR3 DNA follows: TGCAGCGTTGCCCGGGTTAATGAGCAGTTCTTC.

The J gene is TRBJ1-1, the V gene TRBV5-1, with 10 positions matching TRBD1. The CDR3 has 14 amino acids. V lost 5 bases and J lost 8; bases outside the gene matches: 9. Per germline, CDR1 SGHRS and CDR2 YFSETQ. The CDR3 loop is CASSAGTGVSEAFF. The CDR3 DNA reads TGCGCCAGCAGTGCCGGGACAGGGGTATCCGAAGCTTTCTTT. Variable domain in full (rest from reference TRBV5-1 and TRBJ1-1): KAGVTQTPRYLIKTRGQQVTLSCSPISGHRSVSWYQQTPGQGLQFLFEYFSETQRNKGNFPGRFSGRQFSNSRSEMNVSTLELGDSALYLCASSAGTGVSEAFFGQGTRLTVV.

CDR3 sequence (DNA): TGTGCCAGCAGTCGGACAGAGCCCTACGAGCAGTACTTC. Translating gives CASSRTEPYEQYF. V and J are TRBV28 and TRBJ2-7, with D perhaps TRBD1 (6 bases). CDR1 is MDHEN and CDR2 is SYDVKM in the germline V gene. Trimming removed 5 bases at V and 2 bases at J, with 10 bases between. The CDR3 contains 13 residues.

The V call is TRBV6-2 or TRBV6-3, the J call TRBJ1-1; tentatively, D is TRBD1 (6 bases). Between the trimmed V and J ends, which lost 0 bases and 1 base, there was a span of 9 bases. Germline V gene sequence: CDR1 MNHEY, CDR2 SVGEGT. CDR3 length: 15 amino acids. CDR3 in DNA: TGTGCCAGCAGTTACTCGACGGGACAGAACACTGAAGCTTTCTTT. Its translation is CASSYSTGQNTEAFF.

The rearrangement uses TRBV24-1 and TRBJ2-3, with D perhaps matching TRBD2 (5 bases). In germline, CDR1 is KGHDR, CDR2 SFDVKD. CDR3 length: 18 amino acids. The germline V and J ends were trimmed by 4 bases and 2 bases, with 21 bases remaining between them. In DNA form, the CDR3 reads TGTGCCACCAGTGAAAGCAAGGGAGACCACCAAACCACAGATACGCAGTATTTT. Protein: CATSESKGDHQTTDTQYF.

This clone was seen many times. The chain uses TRBV4-2 and TRBJ1-2, with no clear D. Trimming stripped 2 bases from V and 8 bases from J, with 18 bases between. The CDR3 spans 15 residues. Germline V gene sequence: CDR1 LGHNA, CDR2 YNFKEQ. The CDR3 DNA is TGTGCCAGCAGCCAAATGGGAGACCGGAAGAGGGGCTACACCTTC. Translating gives CASSQMGDRKRGYTF.

This clone was seen only a few times. V and J are TRBV10-3 and TRBJ1-6; 10 bases are shared with TRBD1. Losses at the gene ends were 8 bases for V and 9 bases for J; bases not matched to a gene: 7. This CDR3 has 14 residues. Germline V gives CDR1 ENHRY, CDR2 SYGVKD. CDR3 in DNA: TGTGCCATCGGGGGGACAGGGGAAGCTTCACCCCTCCACTTT. Its translation is CAIGGTGEASPLHF.

On this clone: Other DNA sequences in this specimen translate into the identical CDR3. J is TRBJ2-7 and V is TRBV28; 9 nucleotides agree with TRBD1. After removal of 7 bases from V and 3 bases from J, the junction contained 4 bases not matched to a gene. Germline assignment: CDR1 MDHEN and CDR2 SYDVKM. This CDR3 region has 13 residues. CDR3 in amino acids: CASIPGQGYEQYF. For the CDR3, the DNA is TGTGCCAGCATTCCGGGACAGGGCTACGAGCAGTACTTC. The full variable domain, its missing parts supplied by reference TRBV28 and TRBJ2-7, is DVKVTQSSRYLVKRTGEKVFLECVQDMDHENMFWYRQDPGLGLRLIYFSYDVKMKEKGDIPEGYSVSREKKERFSLILESASTNQTSMYLCASIPGQGYEQYFGPGTRLTVT.

The V and J genes are TRBV5-1 and TRBJ2-3; D possibly corresponds to TRBD1 (6 bases). The CDR3 consists of 15 residues. CDR1 SGHRS and CDR2 YFSETQ come from the germline V gene. V gave up 3 bases and J gave up 4 bases, with 15 bases separating them. For the CDR3, the DNA is TGCGCCAGCAGCTCCGCAGGGGTGGTGGCAGATACGCAGTATTTT. Translated: CASSSAGVVADTQYF.

This chain links TRBV5-6 with TRBJ1-2; no reliable D call. The CDR3 length is 15 residues. Trimming cost V 0 bases and J 3 bases, with 12 bases left between them. From germline, CDR1 is SGHDT and CDR2 YYEEEE. DNA of the CDR3: TGTGCCAGCAGCTTGGCCAGAAACCTCGACTATGGCTACACCTTC. Amino acids: CASSLARNLDYGYTF. Supplemented by reference TRBV5-6 and TRBJ1-2, the full variable domain reads DAGVTQSPTHLIKTRGQQVTLRCSPKSGHDTVSWYQQALGQGPQFIFQYYEEEERQRGNFPDRFSGHQFPNYSSELNVNALLLGDSALYLCASSLARNLDYGYTFGSGTRLTVV.